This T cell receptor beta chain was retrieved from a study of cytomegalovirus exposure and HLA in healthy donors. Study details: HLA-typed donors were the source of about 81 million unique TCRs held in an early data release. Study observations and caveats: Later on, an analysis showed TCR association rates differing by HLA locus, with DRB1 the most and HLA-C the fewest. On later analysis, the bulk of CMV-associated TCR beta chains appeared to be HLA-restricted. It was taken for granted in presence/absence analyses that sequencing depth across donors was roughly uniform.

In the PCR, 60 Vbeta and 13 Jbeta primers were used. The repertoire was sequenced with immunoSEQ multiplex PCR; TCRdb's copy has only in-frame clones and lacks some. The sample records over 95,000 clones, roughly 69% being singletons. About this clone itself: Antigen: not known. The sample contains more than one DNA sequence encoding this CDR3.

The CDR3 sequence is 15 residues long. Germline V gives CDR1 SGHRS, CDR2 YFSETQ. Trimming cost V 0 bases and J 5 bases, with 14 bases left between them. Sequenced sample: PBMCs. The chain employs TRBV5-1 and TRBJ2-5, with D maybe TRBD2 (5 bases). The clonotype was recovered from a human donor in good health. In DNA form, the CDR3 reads TGCGCCAGCAGCTTGGCCACCGGAGGAGCGGAGACCCAGTACTTC. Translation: CASSLATGGAETQYF. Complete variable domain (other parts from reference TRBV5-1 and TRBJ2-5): KAGVTQTPRYLIKTRGQQVTLSCSPISGHRSVSWYQQTPGQGLQFLFEYFSETQRNKGNFPGRFSGRQFSNSRSEMNVSTLELGDSALYLCASSLATGGAETQYFGPGTRLLVL.